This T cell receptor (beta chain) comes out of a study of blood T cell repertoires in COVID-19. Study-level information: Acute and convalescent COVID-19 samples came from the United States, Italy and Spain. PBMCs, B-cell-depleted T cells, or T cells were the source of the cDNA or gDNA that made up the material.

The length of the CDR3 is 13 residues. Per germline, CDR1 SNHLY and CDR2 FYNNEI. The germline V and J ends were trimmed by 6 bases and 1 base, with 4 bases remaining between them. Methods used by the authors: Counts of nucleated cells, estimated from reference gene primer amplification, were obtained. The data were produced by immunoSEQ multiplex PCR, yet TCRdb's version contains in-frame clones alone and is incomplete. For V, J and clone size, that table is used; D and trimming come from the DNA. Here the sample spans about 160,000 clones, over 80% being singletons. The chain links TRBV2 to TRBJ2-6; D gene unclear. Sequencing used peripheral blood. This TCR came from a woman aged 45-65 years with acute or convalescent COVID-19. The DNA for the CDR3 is TGTGCCAGCAGCAATTCTGGGGCCAACGTCCTGACTTTC. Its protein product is CASSNSGANVLTF.